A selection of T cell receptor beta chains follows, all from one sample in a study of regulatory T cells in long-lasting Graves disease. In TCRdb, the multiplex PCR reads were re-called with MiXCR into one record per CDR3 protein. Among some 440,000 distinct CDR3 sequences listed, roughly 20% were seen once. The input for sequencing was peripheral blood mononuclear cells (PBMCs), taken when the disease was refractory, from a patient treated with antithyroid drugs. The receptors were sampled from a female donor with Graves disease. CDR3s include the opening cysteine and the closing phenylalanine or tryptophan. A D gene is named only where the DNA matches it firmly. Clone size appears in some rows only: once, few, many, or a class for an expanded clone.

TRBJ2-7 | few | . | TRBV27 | CASRPMGAFYEQYF | TGTGCCAGCAGACCGATGGGCGCTTTCTACGAGCAGTACTTC
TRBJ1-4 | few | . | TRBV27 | CASSSTTNEKLFF | TGTGCCAGCAGTTCTACAACTAATGAAAAACTGTTTTTT
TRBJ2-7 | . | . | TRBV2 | CASSDSGTVISYEQYF | TGTGCCAGCAGTGATTCCGGGACGGTAATTTCCTACGAGCAGTACTTC
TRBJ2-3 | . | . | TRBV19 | CARRDAPDPDTQYF | TGTGCCAGGCGGGATGCCCCGGATCCAGATACGCAGTATTTT
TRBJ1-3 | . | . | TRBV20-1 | CSAIGVECSGNTIYF | TGCAGTGCTATAGGAGTGGAATGCTCTGGAAACACCATATATTTT
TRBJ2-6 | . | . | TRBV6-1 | CASRSTKTIYGANVLTF | TGTGCCAGCAGATCGACGAAGACCATCTACGGGGCCAACGTCCTGACTTTC
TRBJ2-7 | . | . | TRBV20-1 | CSAGLGLALPYEQYF | TGCAGTGCTGGCCTAGGCCTCGCGTTACCATACGAGCAGTACTTC
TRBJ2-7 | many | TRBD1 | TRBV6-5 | CASSYGTDSYEQYF | TGTGCCAGCAGTTACGGGACAGATTCCTACGAGCAGTACTTC
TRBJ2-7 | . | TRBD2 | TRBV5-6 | CASSPASGRIYEQYF | TGTGCCAGCAGCCCGGCTAGCGGGAGGATTTACGAGCAGTACTTC
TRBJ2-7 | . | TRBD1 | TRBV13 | CASRHTGTGENEQYF | TGTGCCAGCAGACATACCGGGACAGGGGAAAACGAGCAGTACTTC
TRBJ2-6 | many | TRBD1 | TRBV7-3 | CASRQGAGANVLTF | TGTGCCAGCAGACAGGGGGCTGGGGCCAACGTCCTGACTTTC
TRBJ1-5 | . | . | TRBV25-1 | CASGGTPGRDQPQHF | TGTGCCAGTGGAGGGACCCCCGGCCGCGATCAGCCCCAGCATTTT
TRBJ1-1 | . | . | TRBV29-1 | CSIVPGQIEAFF | TGCAGCATAGTGCCGGGACAAATAGAAGCTTTCTTT
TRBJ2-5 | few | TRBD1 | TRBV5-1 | CASSLGSGTGGIQYF | TGCGCCAGCAGCCTGGGATCTGGGACAGGAGGTATTCAGTACTTC
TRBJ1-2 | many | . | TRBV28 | CASSFEGGYTF | TGTGCCAGCAGTTTTGAGGGTGGCTACACCTTC
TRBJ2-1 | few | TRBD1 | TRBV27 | CASSLGDSSPFTAKEQFF | TGTGCCAGCAGTTTAGGGGACAGTTCCCCCTTTACGGCGAAAGAGCAGTTCTTC
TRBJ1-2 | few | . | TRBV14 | CASSQDGWGLIGYTF | TGTGCCAGCAGCCAAGATGGATGGGGGTTGATTGGCTACACCTTC
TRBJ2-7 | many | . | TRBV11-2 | CASSLKFGGYEQYF | TGTGCCAGCAGCTTAAAGTTTGGAGGCTACGAGCAGTACTTC
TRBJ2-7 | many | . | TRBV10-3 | CANSRDRSYEQYF | TGTGCCAACTCCCGGGACCGCTCCTACGAGCAGTACTTC
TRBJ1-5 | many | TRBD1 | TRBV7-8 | CASSTGQAGQPQHF | TGTGCCAGCAGTACGGGACAGGCTGGGCAGCCCCAGCATTTT
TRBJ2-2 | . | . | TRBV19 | CASSIAANRNTGELFF | TGTGCCAGTAGTATTGCTGCAAACCGGAACACCGGGGAGCTGTTTTTT
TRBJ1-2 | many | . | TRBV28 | CASSLGGNERLNGYTF | TGTGCCAGCAGTTTAGGGGGGAATGAACGGTTAAATGGCTACACCTTC
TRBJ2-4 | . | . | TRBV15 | CATSRDRGGGNIQYF | TGTGCCACCAGCAGGGATCGTGGAGGCGGAAACATTCAGTACTTC
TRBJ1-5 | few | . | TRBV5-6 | CASSGGFNQPQHF | TGTGCCAGCAGCGGTGGTTTCAATCAGCCCCAGCATTTT
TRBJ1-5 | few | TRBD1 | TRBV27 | CASSERQGWRNQPQHF | TGTGCCAGCAGTGAAAGACAGGGGTGGCGCAATCAGCCCCAGCATTTT
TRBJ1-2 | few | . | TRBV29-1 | CSVESKGPLDGYTF | TGCAGCGTTGAAAGTAAGGGACCCTTGGATGGCTACACCTTC
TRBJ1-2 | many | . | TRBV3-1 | CASSQDRVGYTF | TGTGCCAGCAGCCAAGATCGGGTGGGCTACACCTTC
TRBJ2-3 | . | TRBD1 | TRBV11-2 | CASSFGQGAFPQGTLDTQYF | TGTGCCAGCAGCTTTGGACAGGGGGCCTTTCCTCAAGGAACCCTCGATACGCAGTATTTT
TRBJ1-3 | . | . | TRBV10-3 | CAISDRPSGNTIYF | TGTGCCATCAGTGACCGTCCCTCTGGAAACACCATATATTTT
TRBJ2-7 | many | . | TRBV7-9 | CASKLEGGAVNEQYF | TGTGCCAGCAAACTGGAGGGGGGCGCGGTAAACGAGCAGTACTTC
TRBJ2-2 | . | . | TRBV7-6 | CASSKNRDGNTGELFF | TGTGCCAGCAGCAAAAATCGGGACGGGAACACCGGGGAGCTGTTTTTT
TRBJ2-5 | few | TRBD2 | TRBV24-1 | CATRGVNQETQYF | TGTGCCACCCGGGGGGTGAACCAAGAGACCCAGTACTTC
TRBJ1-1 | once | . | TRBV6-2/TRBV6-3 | CASSTDNTEAFF | TGTGCCAGCAGTACTGATAACACTGAAGCTTTCTTT
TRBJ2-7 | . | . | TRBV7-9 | CASSLVGLATTYEQYF | TGTGCCAGCAGCTTAGTGGGGCTAGCGACCACCTACGAGCAGTACTTC
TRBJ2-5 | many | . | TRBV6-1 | CASSELASSGTQYF | TGTGCCAGCAGTGAGCTAGCGTCCTCTGGGACCCAGTACTTC
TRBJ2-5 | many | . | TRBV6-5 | CASSFNSQETQYF | TGTGCCAGCAGTTTCAACAGCCAAGAGACCCAGTACTTC
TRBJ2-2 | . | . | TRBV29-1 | CSAQDAGELFF | TGCAGCGCCCAGGATGCCGGGGAGCTGTTTTTT
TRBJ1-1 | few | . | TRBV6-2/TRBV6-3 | CASSYSSGVDTEAFF | TGTGCCAGCAGTTACTCGAGTGGGGTTGACACTGAAGCTTTCTTT
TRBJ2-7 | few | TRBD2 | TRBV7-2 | CASSLAPGLAGGLYEQYF | TGTGCCAGCAGCTTAGCCCCCGGACTAGCGGGAGGGCTCTACGAGCAGTACTTC
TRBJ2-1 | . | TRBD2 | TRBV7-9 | CASSLDLSGRMAYNEQFF | TGTGCCAGCAGCTTAGATCTTAGCGGGAGAATGGCTTACAATGAGCAGTTCTTC
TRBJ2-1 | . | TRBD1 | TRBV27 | CASSIGDRVIFDEQFF | TGTGCCAGCAGTATCGGGGACAGGGTGATTTTCGATGAGCAGTTCTTC
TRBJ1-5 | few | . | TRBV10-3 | CAISDSDSRGPQHF | TGTGCCATCAGTGACTCGGACAGCCGGGGGCCCCAGCATTTT
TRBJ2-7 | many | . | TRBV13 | CASSLRNYEQYF | TGTGCCAGCAGCTTACGAAACTACGAGCAGTACTTC
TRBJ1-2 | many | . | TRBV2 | CASQGYRGYTF | TGTGCCAGCCAGGGGTATCGGGGCTACACCTTC
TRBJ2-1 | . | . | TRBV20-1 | CSAGPAGYNEQFF | TGCAGTGCTGGCCCGGCGGGGTACAATGAGCAGTTCTTC
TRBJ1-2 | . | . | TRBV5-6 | CASSSDGPLYGYTF | TGTGCCAGCAGCTCGGACGGACCCCTCTATGGCTACACCTTC
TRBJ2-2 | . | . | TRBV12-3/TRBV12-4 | CASSLGLQVGELFF | TGTGCCAGCAGTTTAGGCCTCCAGGTCGGGGAGCTGTTTTTT
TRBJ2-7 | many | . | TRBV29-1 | CSVEGGRVGFNEQYF | TGCAGCGTTGAAGGAGGCCGCGTCGGATTCAACGAGCAGTACTTC